The 8 T cell receptor beta chains in this list originate from one sample, sequenced in a study of OX40 agonist ivuxolimab in advanced cancers. Sequencing used immunoSEQ multiplex PCR; TCRdb keeps in-frame clones, though not all of them. The table shows some 83,000 clones, with roughly 80% occurring only once. This specimen was CD4+ or CD8+ T cells sorted from blood, taken in a trial of the OX40 agonist ivuxolimab. The receptors here all came from an adult with an advanced solid tumor such as melanoma, head and neck, liver or kidney cancer.

The chain joins TRBV5-8 to TRBJ2-5; D is undetermined. Germline CDR1 and CDR2: SGHTS and YDEGEE. Trimming cost V 1 base and J 2 bases, with 9 bases left between them. The CDR3 totals 14 residues. The CDR3 region has the DNA TGTGCCAGCAGCTTGTGGGCAGAACAAGAGACCCAGTACTTC. Translated: CASSLWAEQETQYF.

V and J are TRBV10-2 and TRBJ1-3; no reliable D call. The CDR3 has 12 residues. The V gene's germline CDR1 is WSHSY and CDR2 SAAADI. V shed 2 bases and J shed 7 bases, with 6 bases lying between them. The CDR3 loop reads CASSEKANTIYF. The CDR3 region has the DNA TGCGCCAGCAGTGAGAAAGCCAACACCATATATTTT.

This rearrangement joins TRBV4-1 to TRBJ2-5; 11 bases align to TRBD2. Germline V gene lookup returns CDR1 MGHRA and CDR2 YSYEKL. The CDR3 length is 16 residues. Germline trimming cut 5 bases from V and 3 bases from J; bases unmatched to any gene: 8. In nucleotides, the CDR3 is TGCGCCAGCAGCAACCCTCAGACTAGCGGGAAAGAGACCCAGTACTTC. Amino acids: CASSNPQTSGKETQYF.

This clone showed up just once. The chain has TRBV7-3 and TRBJ2-3; TRBD1 or TRBD2 may be the D gene (6 bases each). The CDR3 is made up of 15 amino acids. V lost 2 bases and J lost 4, with 13 bases in between. Germline values: CDR1 SGHTA, CDR2 FQGTGA. The CDR3 sequence is CASSLGGGRADTQYF. CDR3 nucleotide sequence: TGTGCCAGCAGCTTAGGTGGGGGGCGAGCAGATACGCAGTATTTT.

This clone was counted only a few times. The chain couples TRBV7-3 to TRBJ2-1; 9 bases fit TRBD1. CDR3 length: 14 residues. The germline gives CDR1 SGHTA, CDR2 FQGTGA. V lost 6 bases and J lost 7; bases outside the gene matches: 7. CDR3 protein: CASSPDRGDNEQFF. The CDR3 bases are TGTGCCAGCAGTCCGGACAGGGGTGATAATGAGCAGTTCTTC.

The gene calls are TRBV10-2 and TRBJ2-7; 14 bases map to TRBD2. CDR1 WSHSY and CDR2 SAAADI come from the germline V gene. With 6 bases clipped from V and 4 bases from J, the junction kept 2 bases outside the gene matches. This CDR3 is built from 14 residues. CDR3 protein: CASRGLAGGYEQYF. The CDR3 DNA sequence: TGCGCCAGCAGAGGACTAGCGGGAGGATACGAGCAGTACTTC.

The J gene is TRBJ2-7, the V gene TRBV18; 8 bases map to TRBD1. Germline CDR1 and CDR2: KGHSH and LQKENI. The V gene end was trimmed by 2 bases and the J gene end by 5 bases; junction bases not matched to a gene: 8. The CDR3 is 15 residues long. The CDR3 sequence: CASSPNQGARDEQYF. CDR3 coding DNA: TGTGCCAGCTCACCAAATCAGGGGGCGCGGGACGAGCAGTACTTC.

A word on this clone: Other nucleotide sequences from this sample produce the same CDR3. This sequence joins TRBV6-5 and TRBJ1-3, with unresolved D. The CDR3 has 14 residues. The germline V gene encodes CDR1 MNHEY and CDR2 SVGAGI. V was pared by 2 bases and J by 0 bases, with 5 bases between. CDR3 sequence: CASSYSHSGNTIYF. DNA for the CDR3: TGTGCCAGCAGTTACAGTCACTCTGGAAACACCATATATTTT.